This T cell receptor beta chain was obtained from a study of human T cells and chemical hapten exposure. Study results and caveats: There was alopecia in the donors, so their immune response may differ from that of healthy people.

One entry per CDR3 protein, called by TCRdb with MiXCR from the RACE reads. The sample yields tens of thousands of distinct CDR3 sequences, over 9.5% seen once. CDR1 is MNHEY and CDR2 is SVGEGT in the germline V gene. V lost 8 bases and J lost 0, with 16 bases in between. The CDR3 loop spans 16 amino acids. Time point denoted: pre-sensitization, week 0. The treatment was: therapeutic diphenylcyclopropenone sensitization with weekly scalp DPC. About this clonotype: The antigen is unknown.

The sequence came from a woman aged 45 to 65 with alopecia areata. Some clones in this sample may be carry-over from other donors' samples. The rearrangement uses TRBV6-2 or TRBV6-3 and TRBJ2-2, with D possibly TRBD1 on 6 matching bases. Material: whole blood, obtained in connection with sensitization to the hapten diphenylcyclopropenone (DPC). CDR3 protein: CASGRPGQSNTGELFF. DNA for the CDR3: TGTGCCAGCGGTCGCCCGGGACAATCGAACACCGGGGAGCTGTTTTTT.